This TCR beta chain was recorded in a study of immune heterogeneity within non-small cell lung tumors. V lost 4 bases, J lost 5 bases, and 11 bases lay in between. The CDR3 extends over 13 amino acids. CDR1 and CDR2 (germline): SGHTA, FQGNSA. This clonotype has a handful of counts. CDR3 of TCR beta was amplified by multiplex PCR that used 32 V and 13 J primers. TCRdb used MiXCR to reprocess the multiplex PCR reads, holding one entry per CDR3 protein. The sample lists 30,000 to 40,000 distinct CDR3 sequences, around 30% occurring once. Bulk tumor genomic DNA was the template, and each sample received approximately 0.65 ug. Doctors removed several biopsies from each primary tumor during surgery, keeping them far apart. Newly diagnosed with untreated non-small cell lung cancer, the patients underwent curative surgery. Donors comprised newly diagnosed non-small cell lung cancer patients undergoing surgery with curative intent.

V usage is TRBV7-2 and J usage is TRBJ2-5; D is ambiguous. The clonotype originates from a man in his forties with non-small cell lung cancer. Source material: lung tumor tissue. The CDR3 sequence: CASSSAWRETQYF. CDR3 DNA: TGTGCCAGCAGCTCCGCCTGGCGGGAGACCCAGTACTTC.